The 5 T cell receptor beta chains reported below all come from one sample, sequenced in a study of cytomegalovirus exposure and HLA in healthy donors. PCR involved 60 Vbeta and 13 Jbeta primers. This table comes from immunoSEQ multiplex PCR, and its TCRdb copy is limited to in-frame clones, with some not included. The top ten clones hold around 0.24% of a sample with around 180,000 clones, roughly 83% of them seen once. The sample was PBMCs. The origin of the receptors is a boy younger than 18 in good health and CMV-seronegative.

The rearrangement links TRBV6-5 to TRBJ2-5; 8 nucleotides agree with TRBD1. Germline CDR1 reads MNHEY; CDR2 reads SVGAGI. V dropped 6 bases and J dropped 3; count of bases not matched to a gene: 6. This CDR3 has 14 residues. The CDR3 DNA is TGTGCCAGCAGCGTCAGGGGGCTCAAAGAGACCCAGTACTTC. Encoded protein: CASSVRGLKETQYF.

The gene calls are TRBV29-1 and TRBJ1-2; D ambiguous. Germline V CDR1 and CDR2: SQVTM, ANQGSEA. This CDR3 contains 12 residues. Trimming cost V 5 bases and J 1 base, with 8 bases left between them. As DNA, the CDR3 is TGCAGCGTTCTCGGTAATAACTATGGCTACACCTTC. Amino acid sequence: CSVLGNNYGYTF.

The rearrangement uses TRBV5-6 and TRBJ2-2; D call uncertain. The CDR3 contains 15 residues. V was trimmed by 5 bases and J by 3 bases, leaving 14 bases between them. Germline V CDR1 and CDR2: SGHDT, YYEEEE. The CDR3 nucleotides are TGTGCCAGCAGGTACAGTAAGAGTTACACCGGGGAGCTGTTTTTT. It codes for CASRYSKSYTGELFF.

The J gene is TRBJ1-5, the V gene TRBV6-6, with D possibly TRBD1 on 6 matching bases. Trimming removed 6 bases at V and 4 bases at J, with 13 bases between. The CDR3 spans 14 residues. Germline V gene sequence: CDR1 MNHNY, CDR2 SVGAGI (reference sequence). This chain's CDR3 is CASSLQGPNQPQHF. The CDR3 nucleotides read TGTGCCAGCAGCCTACAGGGTCCTAATCAGCCCCAGCATTTT.

To note about this clone: Germline is not matched at one junction end, which may reflect a read error. This sequence joins TRBV7-7 and TRBJ2-1; no reliable D call. Germline V gives CDR1 SSHAT, CDR2 FNYEAQ (reference sequence). This CDR3 is built from 13 residues. The CDR3 nucleotides read TGTGCTAGCAGCTTTTCCCTAATCGATGAGCAGTTCTTC. Amino acids: CASSFSLIDEQFF.